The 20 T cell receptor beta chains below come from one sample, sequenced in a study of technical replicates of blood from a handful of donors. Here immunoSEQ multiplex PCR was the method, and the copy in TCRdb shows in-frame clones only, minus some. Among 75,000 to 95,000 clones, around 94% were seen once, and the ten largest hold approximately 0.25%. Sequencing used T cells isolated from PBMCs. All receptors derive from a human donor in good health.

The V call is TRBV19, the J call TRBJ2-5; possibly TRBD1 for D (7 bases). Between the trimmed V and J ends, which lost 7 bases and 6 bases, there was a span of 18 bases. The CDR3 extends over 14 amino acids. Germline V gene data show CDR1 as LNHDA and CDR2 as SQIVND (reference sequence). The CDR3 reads CASMVSGGRKTQYF. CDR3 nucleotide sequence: TGTGCCAGTATGGTTTCAGGGGGGCGGAAGACCCAGTACTTC.

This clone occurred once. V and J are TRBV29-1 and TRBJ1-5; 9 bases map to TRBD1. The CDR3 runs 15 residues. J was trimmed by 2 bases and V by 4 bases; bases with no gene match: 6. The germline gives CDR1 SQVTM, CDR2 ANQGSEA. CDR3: CSVGWTGDGNQPQHF. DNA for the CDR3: TGCAGCGTTGGATGGACAGGGGACGGCAATCAGCCCCAGCATTTT.

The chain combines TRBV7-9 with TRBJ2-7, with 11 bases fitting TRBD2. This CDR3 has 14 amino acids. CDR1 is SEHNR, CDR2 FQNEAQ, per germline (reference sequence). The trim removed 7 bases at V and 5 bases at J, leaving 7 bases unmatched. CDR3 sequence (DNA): TGTGCCAGCACAGTAGCGGGAGGGCGGAACGAGCAGTACTTC. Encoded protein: CASTVAGGRNEQYF.

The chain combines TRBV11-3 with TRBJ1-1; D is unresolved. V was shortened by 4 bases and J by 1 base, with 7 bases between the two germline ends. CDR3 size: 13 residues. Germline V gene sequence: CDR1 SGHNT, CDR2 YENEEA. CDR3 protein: CASSYQSNTEAFF. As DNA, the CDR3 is TGTGCCAGCAGCTACCAGTCGAACACTGAAGCTTTCTTT.

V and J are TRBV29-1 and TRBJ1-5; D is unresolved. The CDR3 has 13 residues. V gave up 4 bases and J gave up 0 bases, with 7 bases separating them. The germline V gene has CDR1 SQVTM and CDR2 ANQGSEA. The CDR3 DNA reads TGCAGCGTTGGCCAGGATAGCAATCAGCCCCAGCATTTT. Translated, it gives CSVGQDSNQPQHF. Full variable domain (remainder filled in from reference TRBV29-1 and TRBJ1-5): SAVISQKPSRDICQRGTSLTIQCQVDSQVTMMFWYRQQPGQSLTLIATANQGSEATYESGFVIDKFPISRPNLTFSTLTVSNMSPEDSSIYLCSVGQDSNQPQHFGDGTRLSIL.

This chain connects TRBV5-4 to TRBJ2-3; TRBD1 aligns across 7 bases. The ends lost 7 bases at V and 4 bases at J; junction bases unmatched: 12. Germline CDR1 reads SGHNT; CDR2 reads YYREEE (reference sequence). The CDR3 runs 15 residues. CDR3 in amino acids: CASGDQGEFSDTQYF. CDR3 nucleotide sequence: TGTGCCAGCGGGGATCAGGGGGAGTTCTCAGATACGCAGTATTTT.

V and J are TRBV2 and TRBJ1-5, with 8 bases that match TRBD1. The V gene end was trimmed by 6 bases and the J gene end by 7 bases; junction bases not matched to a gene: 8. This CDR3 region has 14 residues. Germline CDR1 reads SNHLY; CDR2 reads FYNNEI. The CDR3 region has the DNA TGTGCCAGCAGCAAGACAGGGGATAGGCAGCCCCAGCATTTT. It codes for CASSKTGDRQPQHF.

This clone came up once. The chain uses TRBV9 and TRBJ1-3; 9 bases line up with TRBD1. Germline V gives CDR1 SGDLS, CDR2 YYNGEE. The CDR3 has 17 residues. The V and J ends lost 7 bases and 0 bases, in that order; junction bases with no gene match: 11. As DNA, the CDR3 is TGTGCCAGCTCCCCGACAGGGGGTCTCCTCTCTGGAAACACCATATATTTT. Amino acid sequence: CASSPTGGLLSGNTIYF.

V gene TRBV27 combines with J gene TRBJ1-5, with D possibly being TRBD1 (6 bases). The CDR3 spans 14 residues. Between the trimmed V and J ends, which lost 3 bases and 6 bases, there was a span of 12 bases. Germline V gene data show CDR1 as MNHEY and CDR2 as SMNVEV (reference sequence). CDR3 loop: CASSFLGGVQPQHF. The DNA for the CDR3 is TGTGCCAGCAGTTTTTTAGGGGGGGTTCAGCCCCAGCATTTT.

The CDR3 sequence is CASSPRQGAGTEAFF. CDR3 sequence (DNA): TGCGCCAGCAGCCCGCGACAGGGCGCAGGCACTGAAGCTTTCTTT. The J gene is TRBJ1-1, the V gene TRBV4-1, with 7 bases identical to TRBD1. Germline loops: CDR1 MGHRA, CDR2 YSYEKL. The CDR3 has 15 residues. The V and J ends lost 4 bases and 4 bases, in that order; junction bases with no gene match: 9.

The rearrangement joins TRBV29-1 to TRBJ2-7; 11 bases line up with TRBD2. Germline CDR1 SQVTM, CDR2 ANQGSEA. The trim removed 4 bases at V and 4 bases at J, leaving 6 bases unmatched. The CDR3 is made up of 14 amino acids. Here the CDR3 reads CSVGLAGIGYEQYF. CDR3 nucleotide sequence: TGCAGCGTTGGACTAGCGGGAATTGGTTACGAGCAGTACTTC.

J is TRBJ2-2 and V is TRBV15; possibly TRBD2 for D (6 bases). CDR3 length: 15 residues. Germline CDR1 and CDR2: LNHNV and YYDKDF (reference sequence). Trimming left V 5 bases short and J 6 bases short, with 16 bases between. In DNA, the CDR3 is TGTGCCACCAGCTTCGCGACTACGGGAGCCGGGGAGCTGTTTTTT. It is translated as CATSFATTGAGELFF.

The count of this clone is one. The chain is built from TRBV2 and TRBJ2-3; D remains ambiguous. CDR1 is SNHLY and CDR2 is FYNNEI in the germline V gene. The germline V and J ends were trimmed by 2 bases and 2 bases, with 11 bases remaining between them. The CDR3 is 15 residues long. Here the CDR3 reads CASSEFRPHTDTQYF. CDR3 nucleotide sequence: TGTGCCAGCAGTGAATTCAGGCCCCACACAGATACGCAGTATTTT.

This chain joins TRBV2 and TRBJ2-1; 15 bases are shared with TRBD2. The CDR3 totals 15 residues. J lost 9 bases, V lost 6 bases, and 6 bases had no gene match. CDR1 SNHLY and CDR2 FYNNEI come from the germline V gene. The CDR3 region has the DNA TGTGCCAGCAGGAGGACTAGCGGGAGGGTCGGTGAGCAGTTCTTC. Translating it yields CASRRTSGRVGEQFF. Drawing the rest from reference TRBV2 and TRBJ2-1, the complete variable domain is EPEVTQTPSHQVTQMGQEVILRCVPISNHLYFYWYRQILGQKVEFLVSFYNNEISEKSEIFDDQFSVERPDGSNFTLKIRSTKLEDSAMYFCASRRTSGRVGEQFFGPGTRLTVL.

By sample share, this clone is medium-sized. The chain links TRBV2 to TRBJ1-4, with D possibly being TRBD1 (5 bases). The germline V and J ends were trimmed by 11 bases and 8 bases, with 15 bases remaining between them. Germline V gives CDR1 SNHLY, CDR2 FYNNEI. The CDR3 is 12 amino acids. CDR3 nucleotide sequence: TGTGCCTCGCAAGGGGCAGGAGAAAAACTGTTTTTT. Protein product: CASQGAGEKLFF.

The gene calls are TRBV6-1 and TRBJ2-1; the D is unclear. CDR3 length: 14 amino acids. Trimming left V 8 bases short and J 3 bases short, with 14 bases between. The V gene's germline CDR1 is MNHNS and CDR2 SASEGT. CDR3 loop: CASGTTSGYNEQFF. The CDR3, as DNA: TGTGCCAGCGGAACCACGTCGGGCTACAATGAGCAGTTCTTC.

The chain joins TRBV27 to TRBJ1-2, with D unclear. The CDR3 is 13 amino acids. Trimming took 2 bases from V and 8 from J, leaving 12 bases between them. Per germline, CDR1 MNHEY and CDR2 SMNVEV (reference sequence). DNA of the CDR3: TGTGCCAGCAGTTTAAACAACGCGGGCGGCTACACCTTC. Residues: CASSLNNAGGYTF.

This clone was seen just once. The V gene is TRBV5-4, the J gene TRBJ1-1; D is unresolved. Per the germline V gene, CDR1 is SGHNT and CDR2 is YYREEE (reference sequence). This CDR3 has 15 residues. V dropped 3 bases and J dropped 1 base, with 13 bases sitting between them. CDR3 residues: CASSSGLFRNTEAFF. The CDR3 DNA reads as TGTGCCAGCAGCTCCGGACTTTTCCGGAACACTGAAGCTTTCTTT.

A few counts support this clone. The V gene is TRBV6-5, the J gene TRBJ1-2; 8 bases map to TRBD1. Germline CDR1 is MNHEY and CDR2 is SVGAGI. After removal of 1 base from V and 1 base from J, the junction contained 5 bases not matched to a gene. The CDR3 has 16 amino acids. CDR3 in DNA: TGTGCCAGCAGTTACTTCTCAGGGGGCGTTAACTATGGCTACACCTTC. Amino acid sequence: CASSYFSGGVNYGYTF.

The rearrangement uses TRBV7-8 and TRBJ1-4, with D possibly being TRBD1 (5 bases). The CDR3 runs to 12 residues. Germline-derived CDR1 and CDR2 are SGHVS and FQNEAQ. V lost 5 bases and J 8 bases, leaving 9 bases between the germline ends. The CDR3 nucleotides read TGTGCCAGCAGCCCTCGGGGGGAAAAACTGTTTTTT. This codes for CASSPRGEKLFF.